This passage covers 9 T cell receptor beta chains from one sample sequenced in a study of Tregs in tolerant kidney transplant recipients. Repertoires were generated with immunoSEQ multiplex PCR, while TCRdb's copy carries only in-frame clones and drops some. The sample lists about 110,000 clones; 85% to 90% were seen once. The sample here was CD4+ T cells from blood, taken before the transplant. Receptor source: a human donor who received a combined kidney and bone marrow transplant.

The rearrangement uses TRBV7-2 and TRBJ1-1; TRBD1 aligns across 8 bases. The CDR3 consists of 17 residues. Germline lookup yields CDR1 SGHTA and CDR2 FQGNSA. The V gene end was trimmed by 0 bases and the J gene end by 1 base; junction bases not matched to a gene: 7. For the CDR3, the DNA is TGTGCCAGCAGCTTAGCACCCAGGACAGGGTGGAACACTGAAGCTTTCTTT. Encoded protein: CASSLAPRTGWNTEAFF.

The V call is TRBV6-4, the J call TRBJ2-1, with 8 positions matching TRBD2. Germline V lookup: CDR1 MRHNA, CDR2 SNTAGT. V lost 9 bases and J lost 2; bases outside the gene matches: 15. The CDR3 runs to 17 residues. The CDR3 spells CARTKGLRGGPYNEQFF. The CDR3 nucleotides are TGTGCCAGGACGAAGGGATTACGGGGGGGCCCCTACAATGAGCAGTTCTTC.

J is TRBJ2-3 and V is TRBV21-1; the DNA was not used to check the table's D call, TRBD2. TRBV21-1 is shown as a pseudogene. There are 18 residues in the CDR3. The CDR3 loop is CARAVFLVGLAGTDTQYF. The DNA for the CDR3 is TGTGCCAGAGCCGTGTTTCTCGTTGGACTAGCGGGCACAGATACGCAGTATTTT.

The chain carries TRBV7-9 and TRBJ2-3; 8 nucleotides match TRBD2. CDR1 is SEHNR, CDR2 FQNEAQ, per germline (reference sequence). After removal of 3 bases from V and 0 bases from J, the junction contained 11 bases not matched to a gene. The CDR3 sequence is 18 residues long. The CDR3 here is CASSFSGTGRPSTDTQYF. CDR3 bases: TGTGCCAGCAGCTTTAGCGGGACGGGGCGACCTAGCACAGATACGCAGTATTTT.

In DNA form, the CDR3 reads TGTGCCAGCAGTTTTCGGGACTCGGTCTACGAGCAGTACTTC. Its translation: CASSFRDSVYEQYF. The V call is TRBV28, the J call TRBJ2-7; possible D gene TRBD2, 6 bases. Trimming pared 3 bases from V and 3 bases from J, leaving 12 bases between. This CDR3 is 14 amino acids long. CDR1 and CDR2 from the germline V gene are MDHEN and SYDVKM.

This rearrangement joins TRBV6-5 to TRBJ2-5; 12 bases map to TRBD2. Germline trimming cut 6 bases from V and 5 bases from J; bases unmatched to any gene: 4. Germline loops: CDR1 MNHEY, CDR2 SVGAGI. The CDR3 has 14 residues. The CDR3 loop reads CASRRLAGGETQYF. CDR3 DNA sequence: TGTGCCAGCAGAAGGCTAGCGGGAGGGGAGACCCAGTACTTC.

This chain connects TRBV15 to TRBJ1-1; possibly TRBD1 for D (5 bases). Trimming took off 0 bases at V and 5 bases at J, with 19 bases between the two ends. This CDR3 is built from 17 residues. Germline CDR1 and CDR2: LNHNV and YYDKDF (reference sequence). CDR3 in DNA: TGTGCCACCAGCAGAGATGTGGCTGGCAGGGTGGGGACTGAAGCTTTCTTT. It translates to CATSRDVAGRVGTEAFF.

This chain links TRBV7-8 with TRBJ1-5, with D possibly matching TRBD1 (6 bases). The V end lost 2 bases, the J end lost 1 base, and 18 bases lay between the germline ends. Germline V gene lookup returns CDR1 SGHVS and CDR2 FQNEAQ. The CDR3 totals 18 residues. CDR3 sequence (DNA): TGTGCCAGCAGCTTACTGGGGGACACCCTTGGAAGCAATCAGCCCCAGCATTTT. It translates to CASSLLGDTLGSNQPQHF.

This clone was seen only once. The rearrangement uses TRBV19 and TRBJ2-5; D call uncertain. Trimming shortened V by 5 bases and J by 2 bases, and 9 bases separated the two germline ends. The CDR3 contains 13 residues. In germline, CDR1 is LNHDA, CDR2 SQIVND (reference sequence). CDR3 sequence: CASSVGLQETQYF. DNA for the CDR3: TGTGCCAGTAGTGTGGGCCTACAAGAGACCCAGTACTTC.